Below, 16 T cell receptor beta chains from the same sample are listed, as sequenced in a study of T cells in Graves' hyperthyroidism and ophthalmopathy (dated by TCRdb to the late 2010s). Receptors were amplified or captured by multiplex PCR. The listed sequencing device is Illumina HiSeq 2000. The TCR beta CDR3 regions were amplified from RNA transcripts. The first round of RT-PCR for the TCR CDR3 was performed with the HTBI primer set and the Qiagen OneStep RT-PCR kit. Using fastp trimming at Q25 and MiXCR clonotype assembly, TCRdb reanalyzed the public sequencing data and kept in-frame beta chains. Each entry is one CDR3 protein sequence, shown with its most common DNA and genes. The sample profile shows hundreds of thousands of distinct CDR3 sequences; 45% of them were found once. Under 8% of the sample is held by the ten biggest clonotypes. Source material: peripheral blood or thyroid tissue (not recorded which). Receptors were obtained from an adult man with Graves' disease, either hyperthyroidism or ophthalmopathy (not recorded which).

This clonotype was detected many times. CDR3 region: CATRGFQEETQYF. CDR3 DNA: TGCGCCACCCGGGGTTTCCAGGAAGAGACCCAGTACTTC. This sequence joins TRBV10-2 and TRBJ2-5; D possibly corresponds to TRBD2 (5 bases). Germline assignment: CDR1 WSHSY and CDR2 SAAADI. There are 13 residues in the CDR3. V gave up 10 bases and J gave up 3 bases, with 15 bases separating them.

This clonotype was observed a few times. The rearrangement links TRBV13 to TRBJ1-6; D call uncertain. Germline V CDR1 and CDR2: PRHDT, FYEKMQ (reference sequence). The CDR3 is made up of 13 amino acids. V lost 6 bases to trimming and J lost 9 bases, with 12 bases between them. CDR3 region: CASRIAPGSPLHF. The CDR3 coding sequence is TGTGCCAGCAGGATAGCTCCGGGTTCACCCCTCCACTTT.

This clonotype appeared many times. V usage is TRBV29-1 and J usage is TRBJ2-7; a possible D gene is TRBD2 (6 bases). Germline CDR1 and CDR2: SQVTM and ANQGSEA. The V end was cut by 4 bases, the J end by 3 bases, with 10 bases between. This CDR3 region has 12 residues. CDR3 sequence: CSVGEDIYEQYF. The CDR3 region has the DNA TGCAGCGTTGGGGAGGACATCTACGAGCAGTACTTC.

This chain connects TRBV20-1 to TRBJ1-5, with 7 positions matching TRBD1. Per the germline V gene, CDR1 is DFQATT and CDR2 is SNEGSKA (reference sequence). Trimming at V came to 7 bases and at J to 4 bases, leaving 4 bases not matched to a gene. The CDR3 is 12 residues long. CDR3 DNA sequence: TGCAGTGTCCCAGGGGGTAATCAGCCCCAGCATTTT. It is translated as CSVPGGNQPQHF.

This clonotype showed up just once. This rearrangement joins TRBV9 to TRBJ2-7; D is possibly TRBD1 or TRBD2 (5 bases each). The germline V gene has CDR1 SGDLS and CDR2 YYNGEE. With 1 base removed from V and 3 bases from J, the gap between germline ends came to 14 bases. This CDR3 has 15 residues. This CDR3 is CASSVSGTLGYEQYF. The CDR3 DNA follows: TGTGCCAGCAGCGTATCCGGGACCCTAGGCTACGAGCAGTACTTC.

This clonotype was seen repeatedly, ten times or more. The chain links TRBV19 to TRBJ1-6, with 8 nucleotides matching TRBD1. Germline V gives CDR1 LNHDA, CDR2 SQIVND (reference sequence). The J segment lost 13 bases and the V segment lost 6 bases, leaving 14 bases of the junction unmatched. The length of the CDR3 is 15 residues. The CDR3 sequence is CASSKTGAMQSPLHF. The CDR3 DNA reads TGTGCCAGTAGCAAGACAGGGGCTATGCAATCGCCCCTCCACTTT.

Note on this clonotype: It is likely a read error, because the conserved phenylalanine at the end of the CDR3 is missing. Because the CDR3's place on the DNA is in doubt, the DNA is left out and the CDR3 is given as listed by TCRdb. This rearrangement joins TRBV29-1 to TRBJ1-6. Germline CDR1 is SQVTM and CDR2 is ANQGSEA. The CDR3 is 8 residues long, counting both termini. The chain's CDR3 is CSVEGANY.

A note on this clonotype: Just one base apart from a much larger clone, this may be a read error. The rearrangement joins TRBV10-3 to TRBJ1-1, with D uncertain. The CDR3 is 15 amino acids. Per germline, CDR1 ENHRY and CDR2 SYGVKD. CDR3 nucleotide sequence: TGTGCCAGCAGTGAGTCGAACGTGGGTATCACTGAAGCTTTCTTT. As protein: CASSESNVGITEAFF.

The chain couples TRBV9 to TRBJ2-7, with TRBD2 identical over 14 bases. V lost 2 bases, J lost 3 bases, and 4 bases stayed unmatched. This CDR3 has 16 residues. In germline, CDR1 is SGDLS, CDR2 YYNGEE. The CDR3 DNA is TGTGCCAGCAGCGTTGGAGGGACTAGCGGGGGCTACGAGCAGTACTTC. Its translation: CASSVGGTSGGYEQYF.

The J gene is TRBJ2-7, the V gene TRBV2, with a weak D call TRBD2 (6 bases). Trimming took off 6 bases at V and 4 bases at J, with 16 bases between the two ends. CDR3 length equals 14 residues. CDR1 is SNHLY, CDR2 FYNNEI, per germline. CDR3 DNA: TGTGCCAGCAGATCCGGACTGGGGGGATACGAGCAGTACTTC. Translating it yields CASRSGLGGYEQYF.

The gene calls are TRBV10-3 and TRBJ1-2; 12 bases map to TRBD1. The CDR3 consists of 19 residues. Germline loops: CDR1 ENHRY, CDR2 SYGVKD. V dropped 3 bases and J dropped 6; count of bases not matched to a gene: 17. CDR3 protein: CAISDHTAGTGGANDGYTF. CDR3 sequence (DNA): TGTGCCATCAGTGACCACACCGCCGGGACAGGGGGCGCCAACGATGGCTACACCTTC.

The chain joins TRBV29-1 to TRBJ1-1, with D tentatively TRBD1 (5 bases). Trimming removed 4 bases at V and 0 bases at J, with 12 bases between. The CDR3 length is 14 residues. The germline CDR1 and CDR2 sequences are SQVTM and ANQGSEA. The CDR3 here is CSVAQQGLNTEAFF. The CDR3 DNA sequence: TGCAGCGTTGCCCAGCAGGGACTGAACACTGAAGCTTTCTTT. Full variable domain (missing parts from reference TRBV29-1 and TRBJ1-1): SAVISQKPSRDICQRGTSLTIQCQVDSQVTMMFWYRQQPGQSLTLIATANQGSEATYESGFVIDKFPISRPNLTFSTLTVSNMSPEDSSIYLCSVAQQGLNTEAFFGQGTRLTVV.

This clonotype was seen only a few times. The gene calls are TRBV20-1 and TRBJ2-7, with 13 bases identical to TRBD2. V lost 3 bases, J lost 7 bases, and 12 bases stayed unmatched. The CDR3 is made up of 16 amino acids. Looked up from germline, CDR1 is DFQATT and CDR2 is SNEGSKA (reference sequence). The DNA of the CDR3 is TGCAGTGCTAGCAACTTAGCCGGGACTAGCGGGATAGAGCAGTACTTC. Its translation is CSASNLAGTSGIEQYF.

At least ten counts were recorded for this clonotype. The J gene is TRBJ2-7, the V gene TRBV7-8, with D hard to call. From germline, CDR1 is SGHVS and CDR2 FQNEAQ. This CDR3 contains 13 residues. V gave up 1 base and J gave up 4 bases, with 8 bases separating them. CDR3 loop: CASSLEFRYEQYF. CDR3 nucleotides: TGTGCCAGCAGCTTAGAGTTTCGATACGAGCAGTACTTC.

DNA for the CDR3: TGTGCCAGCAGTGCCTGGACAGCATATAGCAATCAGCCCCAGCATTTT. Residues: CASSAWTAYSNQPQHF. The chain carries TRBV6-1 and TRBJ1-5; tentative D call: TRBD1 (6 bases). V was clipped by 4 bases and J by 0 bases, with 13 bases between them. In germline, CDR1 is MNHNS, CDR2 SASEGT. The CDR3 is 16 amino acids.

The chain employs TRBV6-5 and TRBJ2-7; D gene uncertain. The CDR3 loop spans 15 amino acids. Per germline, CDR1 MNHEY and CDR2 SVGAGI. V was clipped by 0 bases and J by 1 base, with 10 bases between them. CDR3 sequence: CASSYSTVDSYEQYF. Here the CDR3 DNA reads TGTGCCAGCAGTTACTCGACCGTGGATTCCTACGAGCAGTACTTC.